This TCR beta chain comes out of a study of tumor and adjacent non-tumor tissue in lung cancer. Concerning this clonotype itself: The conserved final phenylalanine or tryptophan is absent from the CDR3, which likely points to a read error.

TCRbeta libraries were built with three rounds of nested PCR, modified from ARM-PCR. From the multiplex PCR reads, TCRdb called clonotypes with MiXCR, one entry per CDR3 protein. This repertoire shows over 110,000 distinct CDR3 sequences, approximately 64% found once; its top ten account for 15% to 20%. No cell sorting was done before RNA was extracted from the tissue. Sequencing input: lung tumor tissue. This clonotype was obtained from a man in his sixties with small cell lung cancer.

The CDR3 sequence is CSVIGASGSTVEQFI. CDR3 bases: TGCAGTGTTATCGGCGCTAGCGGGAGCACCGTGGAGCAGTTCATC. The V and J genes are TRBV20-1 and TRBJ2-1; 10 nucleotides line up with TRBD2. Germline CDR1 reads DFQATT; CDR2 reads SNEGSKA (reference sequence). The CDR3 has 15 amino acids. V trimming: 7 bases; J trimming: 10 bases; junction bases outside the gene matches: 16.